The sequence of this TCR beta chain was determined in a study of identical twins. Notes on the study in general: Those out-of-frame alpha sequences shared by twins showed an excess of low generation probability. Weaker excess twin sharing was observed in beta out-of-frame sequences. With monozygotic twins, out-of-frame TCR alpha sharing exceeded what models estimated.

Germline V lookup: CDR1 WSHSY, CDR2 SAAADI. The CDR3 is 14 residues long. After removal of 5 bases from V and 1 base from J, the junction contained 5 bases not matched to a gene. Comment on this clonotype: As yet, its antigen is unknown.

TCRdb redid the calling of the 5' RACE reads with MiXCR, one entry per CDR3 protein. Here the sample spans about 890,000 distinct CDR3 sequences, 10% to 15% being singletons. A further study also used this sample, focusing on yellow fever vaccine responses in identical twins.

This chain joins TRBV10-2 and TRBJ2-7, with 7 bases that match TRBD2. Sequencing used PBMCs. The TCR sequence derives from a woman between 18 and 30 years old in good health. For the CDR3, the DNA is TGCGCCAGCAGTTTACTAGCGCAATCCTACGAGCAGTACTTC. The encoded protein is CASSLLAQSYEQYF.